The rows below give T cell receptor beta chains drawn from one sample of a study of response to subunit inactivated influenza vaccine. A single record per CDR3 protein comes from TCRdb applying MiXCR to the RT-PCR reads. The sample records under 550,000 distinct CDR3 sequences, less than 10% being singletons. Source: PBMCs from blood, taken roughly 24 months after vaccination. The receptor set was obtained from a man between 50 and 69 years old who received an inactivated influenza vaccine. Each CDR3 is given with its conserved first and last residue. The order of the fields is clone size, J gene, CDR3 length, D gene, V gene, CDR3 protein, CDR3 DNA. The D gene is left open where the match is weak. Clone size is shown for a subset of rows, as once, few, many or a class of expanded clone.

few | TRBJ2-1 | 16 | TRBD2 | TRBV7-3 | CASSLKKAGGRDEQFF | TGTGCCAGCAGCTTAAAAAAAGCGGGAGGGCGGGATGAGCAGTTCTTC
many | TRBJ2-2 | 15 | - | TRBV7-2 | CASSLDRTTYRELFF | TGTGCCAGCAGCTTAGACCGGACTACATACCGGGAGCTGTTTTTT
many | TRBJ1-5 | 13 | - | TRBV7-2 | CASSLERNQPQHF | TGTGCCAGCAGCCTTGAACGAAATCAGCCCCAGCATTTT
- | TRBJ2-1 | 15 | - | TRBV7-6 | CASSPTGEVYNEQFF | TGTGCCAGCAGCCCGACCGGGGAGGTCTACAATGAGCAGTTCTTC
many | TRBJ1-6 | 14 | TRBD1 | TRBV27 | CASSLSTGGSPLHF | TGTGCCAGCAGTTTATCGACAGGGGGTTCACCCCTCCACTTT
many | TRBJ2-3 | 16 | - | TRBV7-2 | CASSLGGTRHTDTQYF | TGTGCCAGCAGCTTAGGAGGGACCAGACACACAGATACGCAGTATTTT
- | TRBJ2-7 | 12 | - | TRBV20-1 | CSAAGYSYEQYF | TGCAGTGCGGCGGGGTACTCCTACGAGCAGTACTTC
few | TRBJ2-1 | 16 | TRBD1 | TRBV6-1 | CASSERTRGQRGEQFF | TGTGCCAGCAGTGAGAGAACCAGGGGGCAACGCGGGGAGCAGTTCTTC
few | TRBJ1-1 | 15 | TRBD1 | TRBV6-1 | CASSKDRGRPYEAFF | TGTGCCAGCAGCAAAGACAGGGGGCGACCTTATGAAGCTTTCTTT
- | TRBJ1-2 | 15 | TRBD1 | TRBV4-2 | CASSQATGGTDGYTF | TGTGCCAGCAGCCAGGCAACAGGGGGGACCGATGGCTACACCTTC
- | TRBJ2-7 | 15 | - | TRBV3-1 | CASSQVLRSGYEQYF | TGTGCCAGCAGCCAAGTACTCCGGTCCGGCTACGAGCAGTACTTC
- | TRBJ2-7 | 15 | TRBD1 | TRBV6-5 | CASSYGRNRGNEQYF | TGTGCCAGCAGTTACGGTAGGAACAGGGGGAACGAGCAGTACTTC
- | TRBJ2-2 | 14 | - | TRBV29-1 | CSVLRSRNTGELFF | TGCAGCGTTTTACGCTCCCGGAACACCGGGGAGCTGTTTTTT
few | TRBJ1-6 | 12 | - | TRBV20-1 | CSASSPYSPLHF | TGCAGTGCTTCCAGTCCTTATTCACCCCTCCACTTT
- | TRBJ1-1 | 14 | TRBD1 | TRBV20-1 | CSATRQGANTEAFF | TGCAGTGCTACTAGACAGGGGGCAAACACTGAAGCTTTCTTT
few | TRBJ2-7 | 14 | - | TRBV4-2 | CASSQAGETYEQYF | TGTGCCAGCAGCCAGGCAGGCGAGACCTACGAGCAGTACTTC
few | TRBJ1-2 | 14 | TRBD1 | TRBV20-1 | CSAISTGGPYGYTF | TGCAGTGCGATCTCGACAGGGGGACCTTATGGCTACACCTTC
- | TRBJ2-1 | 20 | TRBD2 | TRBV11-2 | CASSPGGLAGVKGSYNEQFF | TGTGCCAGCAGCCCCGGGGGACTAGCGGGAGTCAAGGGGTCCTACAATGAGCAGTTCTTC
few | TRBJ2-7 | 14 | - | TRBV4-1 | CASSQVQVSYEQYF | TGCGCCAGCAGCCAAGTGCAGGTGTCCTACGAGCAGTACTTC
- | TRBJ2-3 | 16 | TRBD2 | TRBV30 | CAWSKGLAKSTDTQYF | TGTGCCTGGAGTAAGGGACTAGCCAAGAGCACAGATACGCAGTATTTT
few | TRBJ2-1 | 16 | TRBD2 | TRBV6-1 | CASSPGTTHSYNEQFF | TGTGCCAGCAGCCCTGGGACTACCCACTCCTACAATGAGCAGTTCTTC
- | TRBJ2-7 | 13 | - | TRBV4-2 | CASSPRLWREQYF | TGTGCCAGCAGCCCCCGACTGTGGCGGGAGCAGTACTTC
- | TRBJ1-1 | 13 | - | TRBV20-1 | CSANTDGHTEAFF | TGCAGTGCCAATACCGACGGTCACACTGAAGCTTTCTTT
few | TRBJ2-1 | 16 | TRBD2 | TRBV28 | CASSINMAGENNEQFF | TGTGCCAGCAGCATAAATATGGCGGGGGAGAACAATGAGCAGTTCTTC
many | TRBJ2-5 | 12 | - | TRBV18 | CASSPEQETQYF | TGTGCCAGCTCGCCAGAACAAGAGACCCAGTACTTC
many | TRBJ2-2 | 16 | - | TRBV7-2 | CASSLSGSTNTGELFF | TGTGCCAGCAGCTTAAGCGGCAGTACGAACACCGGGGAGCTGTTTTTT
few | TRBJ1-6 | 15 | - | TRBV19 | CASSSGGSYNSPLHF | TGTGCCAGTAGTTCGGGGGGCTCCTATAATTCACCCCTCCACTTT
many | TRBJ1-2 | 15 | - | TRBV7-9 | CASSLGSSFGVGYTF | TGTGCCAGCAGCTTGGGGAGCAGTTTTGGTGTTGGCTACACCTTC
many | TRBJ2-3 | 14 | TRBD2 | TRBV7-3 | CASSSGLGTDTQYF | TGTGCCAGCAGCTCCGGACTAGGTACAGATACGCAGTATTTT
- | TRBJ1-4 | 16 | - | TRBV6-5 | CASSYSQGRAGEKLFF | TGTGCCAGCAGTTACTCCCAAGGCAGGGCAGGGGAAAAACTGTTTTTT
many | TRBJ1-1 | 14 | - | TRBV12-3/TRBV12-4 | CASTRDTKNTEAFF | TGTGCCAGCACCCGGGACACAAAGAACACTGAAGCTTTCTTT
many | TRBJ1-1 | 13 | - | TRBV5-5 | CASSLWRGTEAFF | TGTGCCAGCAGCTTGTGGAGGGGCACTGAAGCTTTCTTT
- | TRBJ1-4 | 17 | TRBD1 | TRBV28 | CASSLATGTGTAEKLFF | TGTGCCAGCAGTTTAGCGACCGGGACAGGGACGGCTGAAAAACTGTTTTTT
many | TRBJ2-2 | 15 | - | TRBV12-3/TRBV12-4 | CASSFAGGDTGELFF | TGTGCCAGCAGCTTCGCCGGCGGGGACACCGGGGAGCTGTTTTTT
few | TRBJ1-4 | 17 | - | TRBV5-5 | CASSFTPSGGFNEKLFF | TGTGCCAGCAGCTTCACGCCGTCGGGGGGCTTTAATGAAAAACTGTTTTTT